This T cell receptor beta chain originates from a study of shared clonotypes between healthy human individuals. CDR3 length equals 14 residues. The V and J ends lost 0 bases and 7 bases respectively, with 14 bases between them. Germline lookup yields CDR1 SGDLS and CDR2 YYNGEE. Only in-frame clones appear in the TCRdb table, and some are missing; sequencing was by immunoSEQ multiplex PCR. The profile shows about 2.4 million clones, 90% to 95% of them singletons. This chain uses TRBV9 with TRBJ2-7; D may be TRBD2 (6 bases). This receptor was identified in a man younger than 35 in good health. Some clones in this sample may be carry-over from other donors' samples. Sequences were obtained from naive CD4+ T cells from PBMCs. Subset defined: CD45RA+ positively selected. In DNA form, the CDR3 reads TGTGCCAGCAGCGTAGCGGGGGTAACGAAGGAGCAGTACTTC. Its protein product is CASSVAGVTKEQYF.